Given below is one TCR beta chain in context. Antigen specificity is unknown. The sample originates from a study of CD8+ T cells in alopecia areata. Study-level information: Affected scalp percentage set treated patients' severity scores.

Germline V lookup: CDR1 SQVTM, CDR2 ANQGSEA. Trimming pared 1 base from V and 1 base from J, leaving 10 bases between. The CDR3 totals 15 residues. Stated treatment: oral pan-JAK inhibitor, 5-10 mg twice daily. Overall study findings and caveats: Tofacitinib significantly lowered scalp clonality and expanded CD8+ clones among the top 100. Especially in alopecia totalis/universalis, lesional scalp showed greater clonality than normal scalp did. Links between baseline CD8+ expansion and response need larger treated cohorts.

The authors extracted RNA and reverse transcribed it into cDNA as the sequencing template. Sequenced by immunoSEQ multiplex PCR; TCRdb stores in-frame clones only, minus some. This table holds about 140,000 clones, about 85% found once. This receptor was obtained from a human donor with alopecia areata. This specimen was CD8+ T cells sorted from blood, taken at week 4, from a patient treated with tofacitinib. The chain joins TRBV29-1 to TRBJ2-2; maybe TRBD1 (6 bases). CDR3 in DNA: TGCAGCGTTGAAGGTGGGACAAGGAACACCGGGGAGCTGTTTTTT. Amino acid sequence: CSVEGGTRNTGELFF.